This is a list of T cell receptor beta chains from one sample in a study of spatial heterogeneity in lung cancer. TCRdb recomputed calls from the 5' RACE reads with MiXCR, one row per CDR3 protein. Found here are 3,000 to 4,500 distinct CDR3 sequences, about 9% of them singletons; the top ten hold 6.5% to 7.5%. The sequencing here drew on normal lung tissue next to the tumor, taken at surgery. The receptor source for this set is a female donor with early-stage non-small cell lung cancer. Both conserved end residues are part of each CDR3. The order of the fields is J gene, V gene, clone size, D gene, CDR3 protein, CDR3 DNA. A D gene is named only where the DNA matches it firmly. Clone size is shown for a subset of rows, as once, few, many or a class of expanded clone.

J: TRBJ2-6
V: TRBV6-5
size: medium-sized
D: .
CDR3: CASRPSAGANVLTF
DNA: TGTGCCAGCAGACCATCGGCAGGGGCCAACGTCCTGACTTTC

J: TRBJ2-3
V: TRBV20-1
size: many
D: .
CDR3: CSAARDPTGTQYF
DNA: TGCAGTGCTGCCAGGGACCCAACGGGTACGCAGTATTTT

J: TRBJ2-5
V: TRBV7-2
size: .
D: TRBD2
CDR3: CASSSCGSGGQETQYF
DNA: TGTGCCAGCAGCTCCTGTGGGAGCGGGGGCCAAGAGACCCAGTACTTC

J: TRBJ2-1
V: TRBV6-5
size: large
D: .
CDR3: CASTLGLEALNEQFF
DNA: TGTGCCAGCACTCTGGGCCTCGAAGCCCTGAATGAGCAGTTCTTC

J: TRBJ2-3
V: TRBV14
size: medium-sized
D: .
CDR3: CASSQDVGRDTQYF
DNA: TGTGCCAGCAGCCAAGATGTGGGGCGAGATACGCAGTATTTT

J: TRBJ1-4
V: TRBV6-1
size: many
D: .
CDR3: CASSENSEKLFF
DNA: TGTGCCAGCAGTGAAAATTCTGAAAAACTGTTTTTT

J: TRBJ2-7
V: TRBV20-1
size: .
D: TRBD2
CDR3: CSAPTSGAYEQYF
DNA: TGCAGTGCCCCGACTAGCGGGGCCTACGAGCAGTACTTC

J: TRBJ1-1
V: TRBV5-8
size: medium-sized
D: TRBD1
CDR3: CASSLGDSTRAFF
DNA: TGTGCCAGCAGCTTGGGGGACAGTACTCGCGCTTTCTTT

J: TRBJ2-1
V: TRBV7-2
size: medium-sized
D: TRBD2
CDR3: CASSRTSGGSNEQFF
DNA: TGTGCCAGCAGCCGGACTAGCGGGGGGAGCAATGAGCAGTTCTTC

J: TRBJ2-3
V: TRBV19
size: medium-sized
D: .
CDR3: CASSRLRGTDTQYF
DNA: TGTGCCAGTAGCCGATTGAGGGGCACAGATACGCAGTATTTT

J: TRBJ1-1
V: TRBV6-6
size: many
D: TRBD1
CDR3: CASTGTGNGLAFF
DNA: TGTGCCAGCACCGGGACAGGGAACGGGTTAGCTTTCTTT

J: TRBJ2-2
V: TRBV5-1
size: many
D: .
CDR3: CASSLAGTTTGELFF
DNA: TGCGCCAGCAGCTTGGCCGGAACGACCACCGGGGAGCTGTTTTTT

J: TRBJ2-2
V: TRBV10-3
size: medium-sized
D: TRBD1
CDR3: CATTGERAAGELFF
DNA: TGTGCCACTACAGGGGAGAGGGCTGCCGGGGAGCTGTTTTTT

J: TRBJ2-5
V: TRBV10-1
size: medium-sized
D: TRBD2
CDR3: CASSDQSGGLPQYF
DNA: TGCGCCAGCAGTGACCAGAGCGGGGGACTGCCCCAGTACTTC

J: TRBJ1-2
V: TRBV10-3
size: medium-sized
D: .
CDR3: CAISESNYGYTF
DNA: TGTGCCATCAGTGAAAGTAACTATGGCTACACCTTC

J: TRBJ1-3
V: TRBV7-6
size: many
D: .
CDR3: CASSHLDRGNTIYF
DNA: TGTGCCAGCAGCCACCTGGACAGAGGAAACACCATATATTTT

J: TRBJ1-4
V: TRBV29-1
size: medium-sized
D: .
CDR3: CSVEWTDEKLFF
DNA: TGCAGCGTTGAATGGACAGATGAAAAACTGTTTTTT

J: TRBJ2-3
V: TRBV7-2
size: many
D: .
CDR3: CASSRPDTDTQYF
DNA: TGTGCCAGCAGTCGCCCAGACACAGATACGCAGTATTTT

J: TRBJ2-5
V: TRBV7-2
size: medium-sized
D: TRBD2
CDR3: CASSLGLAGGTGAQYF
DNA: TGTGCCAGCAGCTTAGGACTAGCGGGAGGGACAGGGGCCCAGTACTTC

J: TRBJ2-5
V: TRBV29-1
size: large
D: TRBD2
CDR3: CSVEKERDLQETQYF
DNA: TGCAGCGTTGAAAAGGAGCGGGACCTCCAAGAGACCCAGTACTTC

J: TRBJ2-2
V: TRBV29-1
size: medium-sized
D: TRBD2
CDR3: CSAGTSGSSVTGELFF
DNA: TGCAGCGCCGGGACTAGCGGGAGTAGCGTAACCGGGGAGCTGTTTTTT

J: TRBJ1-1
V: TRBV15
size: medium-sized
D: TRBD1
CDR3: CATSRDSRTGANTEAFF
DNA: TGTGCCACCAGCAGAGATTCGAGGACAGGAGCGAACACTGAAGCTTTCTTT

J: TRBJ2-7
V: TRBV5-1
size: few
D: TRBD2
CDR3: CASSQGLAVGEQYF
DNA: TGCGCCAGCAGCCAGGGACTAGCGGTAGGTGAGCAGTACTTC

J: TRBJ1-2
V: TRBV7-6
size: medium-sized
D: .
CDR3: CASSLAPGTGYTF
DNA: TGTGCCAGCAGCTTAGCGCCTGGAACTGGCTACACCTTC

J: TRBJ2-7
V: TRBV12-3/TRBV12-4
size: large
D: .
CDR3: CASTHGGYLYEQYF
DNA: TGTGCCAGCACCCATGGGGGGTACCTCTACGAGCAGTACTTC

J: TRBJ1-1
V: TRBV6-6
size: medium-sized
D: .
CDR3: CASSYSDREAFF
DNA: TGTGCCAGCAGTTACTCTGACAGGGAAGCTTTCTTT

J: TRBJ1-3
V: TRBV3-1
size: .
D: .
CDR3: CASSPRGGSGNTIYF
DNA: TGTGCCAGCAGCCCAAGAGGGGGAAGTGGAAACACCATATATTTT

J: TRBJ2-5
V: TRBV20-1
size: medium-sized
D: .
CDR3: CSYPGRQETQYF
DNA: TGCAGTTATCCGGGACGTCAAGAGACCCAGTACTTC

J: TRBJ2-5
V: TRBV7-8
size: medium-sized
D: TRBD1
CDR3: CASSSRGRGETQYF
DNA: TGTGCCAGCAGTTCCAGGGGGCGAGGGGAGACCCAGTACTTC

J: TRBJ1-5
V: TRBV27
size: .
D: .
CDR3: CASSRGAVGNQPQHF
DNA: TGTGCCAGCAGTAGGGGGGCAGTTGGCAATCAGCCCCAGCATTTT

J: TRBJ2-4
V: TRBV6-5
size: medium-sized
D: TRBD1
CDR3: CASRGQAKNIQYF
DNA: TGTGCCAGCAGGGGACAGGCTAAAAACATTCAGTACTTC

J: TRBJ1-5
V: TRBV7-3
size: .
D: TRBD1
CDR3: CASSSTGQCNQPQHF
DNA: TGTGCCAGCAGCTCTACGGGACAGTGCAATCAGCCCCAGCATTTT

J: TRBJ2-7
V: TRBV7-9
size: medium-sized
D: TRBD2
CDR3: CASSPPHGTTAYEQYF
DNA: TGTGCCAGCAGCCCCCCCCACGGGACTACGGCCTACGAGCAGTACTTC

J: TRBJ1-2
V: TRBV3-1
size: medium-sized
D: .
CDR3: CASSQVPEQYGYTF
DNA: TGTGCCAGCAGCCAAGTGCCTGAACAGTATGGCTACACCTTC

J: TRBJ1-5
V: TRBV12-3/TRBV12-4
size: medium-sized
D: .
CDR3: CASSLQGHQPQHF
DNA: TGTGCCAGCAGTTTGCAGGGGCATCAGCCCCAGCATTTT

J: TRBJ1-6
V: TRBV30
size: medium-sized
D: .
CDR3: CAWSVQLSRFPPSPLHF
DNA: TGTGCCTGGAGTGTACAACTGTCTCGTTTCCCTCCTTCACCCCTCCACTTT

J: TRBJ2-1
V: TRBV29-1
size: .
D: TRBD1
CDR3: CSGTGVQEQFF
DNA: TGCAGCGGGACAGGGGTCCAGGAACAGTTCTTC

J: TRBJ1-5
V: TRBV12-3/TRBV12-4
size: once
D: TRBD1
CDR3: CASSLTGGNNQPQHF
DNA: TGTGCCAGCAGCCTAACAGGGGGGAACAATCAGCCCCAGCATTTT

J: TRBJ1-1
V: TRBV4-1
size: medium-sized
D: .
CDR3: CASSQARGGTEAFF
DNA: TGCGCCAGCAGCCAAGCCAGGGGAGGCACTGAAGCTTTCTTT

J: TRBJ1-5
V: TRBV20-1
size: medium-sized
D: .
CDR3: CSATGRINQPQHF
DNA: TGCAGTGCTACCGGCAGGATTAATCAGCCCCAGCATTTT

J: TRBJ1-6
V: TRBV6-1
size: medium-sized
D: .
CDR3: CASSNNNSPLHF
DNA: TGTGCCAGCAGCAACAACAATTCACCCCTCCACTTT

J: TRBJ2-1
V: TRBV7-2
size: .
D: .
CDR3: CASTSYIRDEQFF
DNA: TGTGCCAGCACCTCTTACATCAGAGATGAGCAGTTCTTC

J: TRBJ1-4
V: TRBV7-9
size: medium-sized
D: .
CDR3: CASSSRGGAGEKLFF
DNA: TGTGCCAGCAGCTCCCGAGGGGGGGCGGGAGAAAAACTGTTTTTT

J: TRBJ2-1
V: TRBV7-9
size: medium-sized
D: TRBD2
CDR3: CASSPAGGNEQFF
DNA: TGTGCCAGCAGCCCTGCGGGGGGCAATGAGCAGTTCTTC

J: TRBJ2-5
V: TRBV12-3/TRBV12-4
size: medium-sized
D: TRBD1
CDR3: CASGGTGGETQYF
DNA: TGTGCCAGCGGGGGGACAGGGGGAGAGACCCAGTACTTC

J: TRBJ2-4
V: TRBV7-3
size: many
D: .
CDR3: CASSWRDSDIQYF
DNA: TGTGCCAGCAGCTGGAGGGACTCTGACATTCAGTACTTC

J: TRBJ1-2
V: TRBV6-1
size: many
D: .
CDR3: CASSLRGGDYGYTF
DNA: TGTGCCAGCAGTCTCCGAGGGGGGGACTATGGCTACACCTTC

J: TRBJ2-5
V: TRBV7-6
size: many
D: TRBD1
CDR3: CASRAGTGVPQETQYF
DNA: TGTGCCAGCAGAGCCGGGACAGGGGTCCCCCAAGAGACCCAGTACTTC

J: TRBJ2-5
V: TRBV2
size: .
D: .
CDR3: CASSPLPRASRPETQYF
DNA: TGTGCCAGCAGCCCGTTACCCCGGGCTAGCCGGCCAGAGACCCAGTACTTC

J: TRBJ1-6
V: TRBV5-1
size: medium-sized
D: .
CDR3: CASSEGVLRSPLHF
DNA: TGCGCCAGCTCCGAGGGGGTGCTTCGGTCACCCCTCCACTTT

J: TRBJ2-2
V: TRBV27
size: medium-sized
D: .
CDR3: CASGGGNTGELFF
DNA: TGTGCCAGCGGGGGCGGGAACACCGGGGAGCTGTTTTTT

J: TRBJ2-1
V: TRBV6-1
size: medium-sized
D: .
CDR3: CASSAKNRGPGLGQFF
DNA: TGTGCCAGCAGTGCAAAAAACAGGGGACCGGGACTAGGTCAGTTCTTC

J: TRBJ2-5
V: TRBV5-1
size: medium-sized
D: .
CDR3: CASSQGGGEETQYF
DNA: TGCGCCAGCAGTCAGGGTGGGGGCGAAGAGACCCAGTACTTC

J: TRBJ1-5
V: TRBV7-3
size: medium-sized
D: .
CDR3: CASSLTGGGNQPQHF
DNA: TGTGCCAGCAGCTTAACAGGGGGAGGCAATCAGCCCCAGCATTTT

J: TRBJ1-1
V: TRBV6-1
size: medium-sized
D: .
CDR3: CASIGTGTEAFF
DNA: TGTGCCAGCATCGGGACTGGCACTGAAGCTTTCTTT